The 13 T cell receptor beta chains presented below share a single source sample, sequenced in a study of post-analysis software for immune sequencing data (dated by TCRdb to between 2015 and 2016). The receptor library was made with PCR. The sequencer was an Illumina HiSeq 2500. To reduce PCR and sequencing biases, unique molecular identifiers were built into the TCR beta cDNA libraries. TCRdb reprocessed the public reads (quality trimming at Q25 with fastp, clone calling with MiXCR) and kept in-frame beta chains. Each record represents a unique CDR3 protein, reported with the most common genes and DNA among its rows. The sample profile shows about 540,000 distinct CDR3 sequences; about a third of them were found once. The ten largest clones represent 4.5% to 7.5% of the sample. What the authors observed across the whole study: Patients showed significantly higher frequencies than controls for 4 or 5 TRBV segments, among them TRBV5-6, TRBV5-1 and TRBV20-1.

The antigens of these receptors remain unknown. The sequenced sample was blood. The receptors shown here come from a girl aged 2-17 years with multiple sclerosis.

This clonotype has just a few counts. The genes are TRBV18 and TRBJ1-1, with D unclear. Trimming removed 1 base from V and 4 bases from J, with 13 bases in between. This CDR3 is 15 amino acids long. Germline-derived CDR1 and CDR2 are KGHSH and LQKENI. CDR3 loop: CASSPLAGRSTEAFF. In DNA form, the CDR3 reads TGTGCCAGCTCACCACTCGCAGGAAGGAGCACTGAAGCTTTCTTT.

The chain is built from TRBV12-3 or TRBV12-4 and TRBJ1-2; D might be TRBD1 (5 bases). This CDR3 has 14 amino acids. Trimming removed 7 bases from V and 2 bases from J, with 14 bases in between. This CDR3 is CASTQPGPNYGYTF. The CDR3 DNA follows: TGTGCCAGCACCCAGCCGGGGCCAAACTATGGCTACACCTTC.

Points on this clonotype: The junction and the germline gene differ at one end; a read error may be behind it. The genes are TRBV20-1 and TRBJ2-2; 10 bases align to TRBD2. The CDR3 totals 15 residues. Germline V gives CDR1 DFQATT, CDR2 SNEGSKA (reference sequence). The CDR3 loop is CSARKRGGSPGERFF. The DNA for the CDR3 is TGCAGTGCTAGAAAGCGGGGGGGCTCCCCCGGGGAGCGGTTTTTT.

As for this clonotype: The junction shows a germline mismatch at one end, possibly a read error. The chain combines TRBV5-1 with TRBJ1-2; D possibly corresponds to TRBD1 (5 bases). Germline CDR1 and CDR2: SGHRS and YFSETQ. The CDR3 totals 13 residues. The CDR3: CVSSPDNDYGYTF. The CDR3 DNA is TGCGTCAGCAGCCCGGACAATGACTATGGCTACACCTTC.

The gene calls are TRBV20-1 and TRBJ2-3, with a tentative D call TRBD1 (6 bases). The CDR3 length is 13 residues. Trimming removed 5 bases from V and 2 bases from J, with 11 bases in between. Per germline, CDR1 DFQATT and CDR2 SNEGSKA (reference sequence). In DNA form, the CDR3 reads TGCAGTGCTGTACAGGGTTACACAGATACGCAGTATTTT. Translating gives CSAVQGYTDTQYF.

This clonotype was seen only a few times. The chain joins TRBV13 to TRBJ2-7; TRBD2 is a possible D gene (6 bases). CDR1 is PRHDT, CDR2 FYEKMQ, per germline (reference sequence). The CDR3 has 17 residues. V lost 3 bases and J 0 bases, leaving 18 bases between the germline ends. As DNA, the CDR3 is TGTGCCAGCAGCTTTCGACTTGGAGGGGTAAACTCCTACGAGCAGTACTTC. It specifies CASSFRLGGVNSYEQYF.

This clonotype was found a few times. The chain joins TRBV11-2 to TRBJ2-5, with TRBD1 identical over 7 bases. CDR1 and CDR2 from the germline V gene are SGHAT and FQNNGV. V shed 4 bases and J 1 base; nucleotides not matched to a gene: 3. The CDR3 sequence is 14 residues long. The CDR3 region has the DNA TGTGCCAGCAGCTCGCAGGGGGTCCAAGAGACCCAGTACTTC. Translating gives CASSSQGVQETQYF.

V and J are TRBV20-1 and TRBJ2-4, with a weak D call TRBD2 (6 bases). The V gene lost 6 bases and the J gene lost 13 bases, with 22 bases spanning the gap. This CDR3 has 13 amino acids. Germline CDR1 reads DFQATT; CDR2 reads SNEGSKA (reference sequence). CDR3 amino acids: CSARFEGTGEQYF. In DNA form, the CDR3 reads TGCAGTGCGCGCTTTGAGGGGACGGGGGAGCAGTACTTC.

This clonotype was picked up a small number of times. This chain joins TRBV29-1 and TRBJ2-7; D possibly corresponds to TRBD2 (5 bases). The CDR3 runs 12 residues. Deletions cut 6 bases from V and 2 bases from J, with 11 bases between. Germline assignment: CDR1 SQVTM and CDR2 ANQGSEA. The CDR3 spells CSVNYGTYEQYF. Here the CDR3 DNA reads TGCAGCGTGAACTACGGGACCTACGAGCAGTACTTC.

The V and J genes are TRBV7-6 and TRBJ2-1; 8 bases line up with TRBD2. Per the germline V gene, CDR1 is SGHVS and CDR2 is FNYEAQ. The CDR3 spans 16 residues. The ends lost 3 bases at V and 4 bases at J; junction bases unmatched: 8. Written as DNA, the CDR3 is TGTGCCAGCAGCTTGAGGGCGGGGGGTCCTTACAATGAGCAGTTCTTC. Amino acids: CASSLRAGGPYNEQFF.

CDR3 residues: CASSPGGPYGYTF. DNA of the CDR3: TGCGCCAGCAGCCCTGGAGGCCCCTATGGCTACACCTTC. The chain couples TRBV5-1 to TRBJ1-2; D not resolved. Germline V gives CDR1 SGHRS, CDR2 YFSETQ. Trimming removed 4 bases at V and 4 bases at J, with 11 bases between. This CDR3 region has 13 residues.

The J gene is TRBJ1-1, the V gene TRBV10-1; TRBD1 aligns across 7 bases. CDR3 length: 15 amino acids. Germline CDR1 WNHNN, CDR2 SYGVQD (reference sequence). V lost 2 bases, J lost 4 bases, and 7 bases stayed unmatched. The CDR3 sequence is CASSERWQGGTEAFF. The CDR3 region has the DNA TGCGCCAGCAGTGAGCGTTGGCAGGGGGGCACTGAAGCTTTCTTT.

This clonotype was detected a few times. The rearrangement uses TRBV20-1 and TRBJ2-6; D call uncertain. The CDR3 is 15 residues long. V lost 0 bases, J lost 7 bases, and 13 bases lay in between. In germline, CDR1 is DFQATT, CDR2 SNEGSKA (reference sequence). CDR3: CSARDPRESANVLTF. CDR3 nucleotide sequence: TGCAGTGCTAGAGATCCAAGGGAAAGTGCCAACGTCCTGACTTTC.